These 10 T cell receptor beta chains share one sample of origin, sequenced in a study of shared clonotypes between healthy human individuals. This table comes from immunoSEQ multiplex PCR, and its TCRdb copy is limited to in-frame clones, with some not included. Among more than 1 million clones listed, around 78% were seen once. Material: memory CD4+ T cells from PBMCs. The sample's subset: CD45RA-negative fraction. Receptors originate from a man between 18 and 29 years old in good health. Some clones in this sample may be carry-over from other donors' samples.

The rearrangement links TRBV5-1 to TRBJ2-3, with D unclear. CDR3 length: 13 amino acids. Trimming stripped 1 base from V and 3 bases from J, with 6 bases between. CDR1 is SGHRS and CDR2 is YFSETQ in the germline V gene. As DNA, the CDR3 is TGCGCCAGCAGCTTGCTACCTACAGATACGCAGTATTTT. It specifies CASSLLPTDTQYF.

CDR3 nucleotide sequence: TGTGCCAGCAGTTTGGTGGGGCTGCAGTACTTC. This sequence encodes CASSLVGLQYF. The J gene is TRBJ2-7, the V gene TRBV28; a possible D gene is TRBD1 (5 bases). The V end was cut by 3 bases, the J end by 9 bases, with 9 bases between. This CDR3 region has 11 residues. From germline, CDR1 is MDHEN and CDR2 SYDVKM.

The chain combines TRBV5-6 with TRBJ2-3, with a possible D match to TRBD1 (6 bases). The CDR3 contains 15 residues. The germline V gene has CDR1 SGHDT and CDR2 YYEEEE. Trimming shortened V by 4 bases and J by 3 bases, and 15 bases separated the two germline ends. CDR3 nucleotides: TGTGCCAGCAGCCTACCTGGGACACCAACAGATACGCAGTATTTT. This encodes CASSLPGTPTDTQYF. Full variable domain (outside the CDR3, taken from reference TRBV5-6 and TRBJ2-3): DAGVTQSPTHLIKTRGQQVTLRCSPKSGHDTVSWYQQALGQGPQFIFQYYEEEERQRGNFPDRFSGHQFPNYSSELNVNALLLGDSALYLCASSLPGTPTDTQYFGPGTRLTVL.

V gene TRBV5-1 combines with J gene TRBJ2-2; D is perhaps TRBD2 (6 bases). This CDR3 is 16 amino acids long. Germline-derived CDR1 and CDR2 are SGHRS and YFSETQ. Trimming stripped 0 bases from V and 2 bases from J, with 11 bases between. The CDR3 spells CASSLGLARNTGELFF. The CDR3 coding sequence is TGCGCCAGCAGCTTGGGCCTAGCGAGAAACACCGGGGAGCTGTTTTTT.

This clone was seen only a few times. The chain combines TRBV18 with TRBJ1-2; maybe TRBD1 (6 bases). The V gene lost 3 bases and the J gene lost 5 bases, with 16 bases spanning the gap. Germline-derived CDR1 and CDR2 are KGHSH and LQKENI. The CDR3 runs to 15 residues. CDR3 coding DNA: TGTGCCAGCTCACCGAGGGGGGATACCTCTTATGGCTACACCTTC. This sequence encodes CASSPRGDTSYGYTF.

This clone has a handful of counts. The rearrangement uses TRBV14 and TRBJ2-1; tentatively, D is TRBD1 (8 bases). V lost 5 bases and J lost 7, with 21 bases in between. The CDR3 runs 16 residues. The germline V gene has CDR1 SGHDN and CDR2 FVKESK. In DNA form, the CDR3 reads TGTGCCAGCAGCGCAGCCCCCAGGGGGCGGGGGAATGAGCAGTTCTTC. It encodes CASSAAPRGRGNEQFF.

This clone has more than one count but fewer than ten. CDR3 sequence reads: CAWNPDGTSGRTDTQYF. The CDR3 DNA sequence: TGTGCCTGGAACCCGGATGGGACTAGCGGGAGAACAGATACGCAGTATTTT. The J gene is TRBJ2-3, the V gene TRBV30; 14 positions match TRBD2. With V trimmed by 4 bases and J by 3 bases, 9 bases remained unmatched. The CDR3 totals 17 residues. The germline CDR1 and CDR2 sequences are GTSNPN and SVGIG (reference sequence).

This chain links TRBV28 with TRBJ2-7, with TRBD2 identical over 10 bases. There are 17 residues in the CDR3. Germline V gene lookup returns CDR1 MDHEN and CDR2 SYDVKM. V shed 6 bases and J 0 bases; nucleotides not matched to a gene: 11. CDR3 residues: CASRGYQGLASSYEQYF. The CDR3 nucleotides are TGTGCCAGCAGGGGATACCAGGGACTAGCGAGCTCCTACGAGCAGTACTTC.

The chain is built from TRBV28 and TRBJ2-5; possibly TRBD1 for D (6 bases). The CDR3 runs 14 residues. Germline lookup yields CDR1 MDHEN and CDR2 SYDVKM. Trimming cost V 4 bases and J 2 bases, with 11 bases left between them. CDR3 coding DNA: TGTGCCAGCAGTTCGACAGGCGGGCAAGAGACCCAGTACTTC. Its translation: CASSSTGGQETQYF.

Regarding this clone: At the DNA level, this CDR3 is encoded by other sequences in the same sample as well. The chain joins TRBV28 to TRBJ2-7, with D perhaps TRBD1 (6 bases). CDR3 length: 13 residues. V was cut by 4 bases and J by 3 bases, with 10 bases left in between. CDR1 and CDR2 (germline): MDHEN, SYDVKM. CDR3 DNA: TGTGCCAGCAGTTCGGGACAAGTCTACGAGCAGTACTTC. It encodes CASSSGQVYEQYF.